This TCR beta chain was captured in a study of patients and donors after allogeneic stem cell transplantation. Ten or more counts support this clonotype. TCRdb re-analysed the RT-PCR reads in MiXCR, keeping a single row per CDR3 protein. The sample carries around 150,000 distinct CDR3 sequences, over 25% recorded once. Deletions cut 2 bases from V and 6 bases from J, with 11 bases between. The CDR3 is 14 amino acids. Germline CDR1 reads ENHRY; CDR2 reads SYGVKD. The clonotype was recovered from a human donor who was either an allogeneic HSCT recipient or a stem cell or donor lymphocyte infusion donor (not recorded which). It is not recorded whose cells these are; they may come from a transplant donor. This chain links TRBV10-3 with TRBJ1-5; D is unclear. The sample taken for sequencing was blood, either unsorted or a sorted T cell fraction (not recorded which). CDR3 residues: CAISESGIGQPQHF. Here the CDR3 DNA reads TGTGCCATCAGTGAGAGTGGGATCGGTCAGCCCCAGCATTTT.